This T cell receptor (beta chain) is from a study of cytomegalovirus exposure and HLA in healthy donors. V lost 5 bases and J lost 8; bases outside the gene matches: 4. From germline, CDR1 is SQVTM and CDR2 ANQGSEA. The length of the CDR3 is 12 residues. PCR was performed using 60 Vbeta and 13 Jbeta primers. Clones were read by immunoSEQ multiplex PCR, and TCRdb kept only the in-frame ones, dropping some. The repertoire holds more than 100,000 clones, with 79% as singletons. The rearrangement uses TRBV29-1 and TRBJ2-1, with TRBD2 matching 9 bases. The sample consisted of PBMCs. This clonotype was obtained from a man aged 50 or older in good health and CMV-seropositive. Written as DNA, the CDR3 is TGCAGCGTTAGCGGGGGGCCGGATGAGCAGTTCTTC. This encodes CSVSGGPDEQFF.